A selection of T cell receptor beta chains follows, all from one sample in a study of T cells after yellow fever vaccination. In TCRdb, the 5' RACE reads were re-called with MiXCR into one record per CDR3 protein. The top ten hold over 3% of the sample, which has a few hundred thousand distinct CDR3 sequences, 7.5% to 9.5% seen once. Sequenced material: CD4+ T cells sorted from PBMCs, taken 5 days after the yellow fever booster vaccination. Receptors were obtained from a man between 18 and 29 years old who received the YFV17D yellow fever vaccine. The CDR3 runs from the conserved cysteine through the conserved F or W. The D gene is left open where the match is weak. Part of the rows lack a size; the others show once, few, many or a class for expanded clones.

V	size	J	D	CDR3	DNA
TRBV5-1	many	TRBJ2-1	TRBD1	CASSLGQGVNEQFF	TGCGCCAGCAGCTTGGGACAGGGGGTAAATGAGCAGTTCTTC
TRBV7-2	NA	TRBJ2-3	NA	CASSLGQIPDTQYF	TGTGCCAGCAGCTTAGGTCAGATCCCAGATACGCAGTATTTT
TRBV19	NA	TRBJ2-2	NA	CASSIQAGELFF	TGTGCCAGTAGTATACAGGCCGGGGAGCTGTTTTTT
TRBV5-1	many	TRBJ1-1	NA	CASRLATEAFF	TGCGCCAGCCGGCTGGCCACTGAAGCTTTCTTT
TRBV2	NA	TRBJ1-2	NA	CASREEGPGGYTF	TGTGCCAGCAGGGAAGAGGGGCCCGGTGGCTACACCTTC
TRBV6-2/TRBV6-3	few	TRBJ2-5	TRBD2	CASRPLAGARVTQYF	TGTGCCAGCAGGCCACTAGCGGGGGCCCGGGTGACCCAGTACTTC
TRBV20-1	few	TRBJ1-5	NA	CSARRAGNGNQPQHF	TGCAGTGCCAGGAGGGCGGGGAACGGCAATCAGCCCCAGCATTTT
TRBV7-2	NA	TRBJ2-1	NA	CASSLGDRQFF	TGTGCCAGCAGCTTAGGTGACAGACAGTTCTTC
TRBV6-2/TRBV6-3	few	TRBJ2-5	NA	CASSRRGPQETQYF	TGTGCCAGCAGCCGCCGGGGGCCGCAAGAGACCCAGTACTTC
TRBV2	NA	TRBJ2-3	TRBD2	CASSDRGGGDTQYF	TGTGCCAGCAGTGATCGAGGCGGGGGGGATACGCAGTATTTT
TRBV4-1	NA	TRBJ2-3	TRBD1	CASSQGGRQGRNTDTQYF	TGCGCCAGCAGCCAAGGGGGCAGACAGGGAAGGAACACAGATACGCAGTATTTT
TRBV12-3/TRBV12-4	NA	TRBJ1-4	TRBD1	CASTLQGIGEKLFF	TGTGCCAGCACTCTACAGGGGATCGGTGAAAAACTGTTTTTT
TRBV7-2	many	TRBJ2-5	NA	CASSDRAVQYF	TGTGCCAGCAGCGACCGAGCAGTCCAGTACTTC
TRBV7-3	few	TRBJ2-1	NA	CASSPQGGGLQKGLFF	TGTGCCAGCAGCCCCCAGGGTGGGGGACTCCAAAAAGGCCTCTTCTTC
TRBV5-1	few	TRBJ2-5	NA	CASSLDPGSTQYF	TGCGCCAGCAGCTTGGATCCAGGGAGCACCCAGTACTTC
TRBV7-8	many	TRBJ1-1	NA	CASSPLMNTEAFF	TGTGCCAGCAGCCCACTCATGAACACTGAAGCTTTCTTT
TRBV6-5	many	TRBJ1-1	TRBD1	CASSWTGTEAFF	TGTGCCAGCAGTTGGACAGGGACTGAAGCTTTCTTT
TRBV4-3	NA	TRBJ2-2	NA	CASSQDRGSRLFF	TGCGCCAGCAGCCAAGATCGGGGCAGCCGGCTGTTTTTT
TRBV5-1	few	TRBJ2-5	NA	CASSPEGAGRETQYF	TGCGCCAGCAGCCCCGAAGGGGCGGGGCGTGAGACCCAGTACTTC
TRBV4-1	NA	TRBJ1-6	NA	CASSQDSQSEGNSPLHF	TGCGCCAGCAGCCAAGATTCCCAGTCCGAGGGGAATTCACCCCTCCACTTT
TRBV3-1	NA	TRBJ2-1	NA	CASSQGATEQFF	TGTGCCAGCAGCCAAGGGGCTACTGAGCAGTTCTTC
TRBV5-1	few	TRBJ1-2	NA	CASSLNTRNYGYTF	TGCGCCAGCAGCTTGAACACCCGAAACTATGGCTACACCTTC
TRBV20-1	few	TRBJ1-3	NA	CSARDPRQGINTIYF	TGCAGTGCTAGAGATCCCCGTCAGGGGATAAACACCATATATTTT
TRBV6-5	NA	TRBJ1-6	NA	CASSRRPGQNSPLHF	TGTGCCAGCAGTCGCCGACCGGGACAAAATTCACCCCTCCACTTT
TRBV5-1	few	TRBJ2-6	NA	CASSFTPTRANVLTF	TGCGCCAGCAGCTTTACACCCACAAGGGCCAACGTCCTGACTTTC
TRBV20-1	few	TRBJ2-2	TRBD2	CSARDRRGGAGGELFF	TGCAGTGCTAGAGATCGCCGCGGGGGGGCTGGCGGGGAGCTGTTTTTT
TRBV29-1	NA	TRBJ1-3	TRBD1	CSVEDPDRGRNTIYF	TGCAGCGTTGAAGATCCGGACAGGGGAAGAAACACCATATATTTT
TRBV4-2	few	TRBJ1-4	NA	CASSQVPEEKLFF	TGTGCCAGCAGCCAAGTCCCCGAGGAAAAACTGTTTTTT
TRBV29-1	few	TRBJ2-1	TRBD1	CSVGQGGYNEQFF	TGCAGCGTCGGACAGGGCGGGTACAATGAGCAGTTCTTC
TRBV2	few	TRBJ1-4	NA	CASSERGESEKLFF	TGTGCCAGCAGTGAAAGGGGGGAAAGTGAAAAACTGTTTTTT
TRBV10-1	few	TRBJ1-1	NA	CASSDQGRPHGTEAFF	TGCGCCAGCAGTGATCAGGGAAGGCCCCATGGCACTGAAGCTTTCTTT
TRBV29-1	NA	TRBJ1-5	NA	CSVSTDSNQPQHF	TGCAGCGTTTCGACAGATAGCAATCAGCCCCAGCATTTT
TRBV20-1	many	TRBJ2-2	TRBD2	CSAERGAGELFF	TGCAGTGCAGAGCGGGGGGCCGGGGAGCTGTTTTTT
TRBV6-6	few	TRBJ2-1	TRBD1	CASSYDPGQGINEQFF	TGTGCCAGCAGTTACGATCCGGGACAGGGGATCAATGAGCAGTTCTTC
TRBV5-1	NA	TRBJ2-3	NA	CASSPRGMTITDTQYF	TGCGCCAGCAGCCCCCGGGGGATGACTATCACAGATACGCAGTATTTT
TRBV4-2	few	TRBJ2-3	NA	CASSQQIGDTQYF	TGTGCCAGCAGCCAACAGATCGGGGATACGCAGTATTTT
TRBV7-3	few	TRBJ2-3	NA	CASSSGPSGHMGADTQYF	TGTGCCAGCAGCTCGGGTCCCTCGGGACATATGGGAGCAGATACGCAGTATTTT
TRBV7-2	few	TRBJ2-1	NA	CASTLWTANNEQFF	TGTGCCAGCACCTTGTGGACGGCGAACAATGAGCAGTTCTTC
TRBV12-3/TRBV12-4	many	TRBJ2-7	NA	CASSYSEGREQYF	TGTGCCAGCAGTTATTCCGAGGGGCGCGAGCAGTACTTC
TRBV5-1	few	TRBJ1-1	NA	CASGAANTEAFF	TGCGCCAGCGGGGCCGCGAACACTGAAGCTTTCTTT
TRBV18	NA	TRBJ2-5	TRBD1	CASSPPGTGQETQYF	TGTGCCAGCTCACCGCCCGGGACAGGCCAAGAGACCCAGTACTTC
TRBV7-2	NA	TRBJ1-2	TRBD1	CASSLEGTGAGYTF	TGTGCCAGCAGCTTAGAGGGAACAGGGGCCGGCTACACCTTC
TRBV6-6	many	TRBJ1-5	NA	CASSYGLGQPQHF	TGTGCCAGCAGTTATGGCTTGGGGCAGCCCCAGCATTTT
TRBV6-6	few	TRBJ2-1	NA	CASSYAGANEQFF	TGTGCCAGCAGTTACGCGGGGGCAAATGAGCAGTTCTTC
TRBV29-1	NA	TRBJ1-2	TRBD1	CSVEPGQGSYTF	TGCAGCGTGGAACCGGGACAGGGGAGCTACACCTTC
TRBV4-1	many	TRBJ1-2	NA	CASSRAQMGGFNYGYTF	TGCGCCAGCAGCCGGGCACAGATGGGGGGGTTCAACTATGGCTACACCTTC